Described below is a single T cell receptor (beta chain) sequence and its context. The antigen is unknown. Germline CDR1 and CDR2: SQVTM and ANQGSEA. There are 13 residues in the CDR3. These data originate in a study of CXCR3-negative and CXCR3-positive naive CD8 T cells. Study findings and constraints: CXCR3-positive naive cells had more hydrophobic TRB CDR3s than CXCR3-negative naive cells. In naive cells, CXCR3-negative and CXCR3-positive subsets had similar TRBV-TRBJ usage; memory cells differed.

Every CD8+ T cell subset underwent triplicate sorting at roughly 300,000 cells apiece. Preparation of TRB cDNA libraries relied on 5' RACE carrying UMI labels. TCRdb reprocessed the 5' RACE reads and keeps a single row for each CDR3 protein, giving no DNA. Recorded here are about 130,000 distinct CDR3 sequences; the top ten clones represent roughly 0.62%. Sequenced material: naive CXCR3+ CD8+ T cells from blood. Specified subset: CD45RO-CCR7+CD27+CD95- naive CD8+ T cells expressing CXCR3 (TNR3+). This clonotype originated in a human donor in good health. Some clones in this sample may be carry-over from other donors' samples. The gene calls are TRBV29-1 and TRBJ1-1. The CDR3 here is CSVDNLVSTEAFF.